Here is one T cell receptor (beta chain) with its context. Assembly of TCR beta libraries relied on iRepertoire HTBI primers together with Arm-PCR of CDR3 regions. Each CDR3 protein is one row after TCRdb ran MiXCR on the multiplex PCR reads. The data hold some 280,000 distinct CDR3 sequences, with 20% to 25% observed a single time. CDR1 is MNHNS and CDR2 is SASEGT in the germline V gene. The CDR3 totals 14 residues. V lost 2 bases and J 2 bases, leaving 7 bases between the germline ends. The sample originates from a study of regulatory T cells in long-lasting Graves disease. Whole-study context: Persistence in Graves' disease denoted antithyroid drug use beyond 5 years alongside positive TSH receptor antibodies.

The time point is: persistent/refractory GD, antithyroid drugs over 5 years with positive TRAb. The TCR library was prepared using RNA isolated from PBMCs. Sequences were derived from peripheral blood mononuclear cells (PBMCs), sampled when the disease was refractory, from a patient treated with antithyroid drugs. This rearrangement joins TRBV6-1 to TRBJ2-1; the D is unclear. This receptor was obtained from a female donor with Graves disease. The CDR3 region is CASSEIGPYNEQFF. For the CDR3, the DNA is TGTGCCAGCAGTGAAATAGGGCCCTACAATGAGCAGTTCTTC.